This entry lists 10 T cell receptor beta chains sequenced from one sample in a study of T cell responses to AZD1222 COVID-19 vaccine. Sequencing was performed with immunoSEQ multiplex PCR; in TCRdb, only in-frame clones are kept and a portion is missing. The repertoire has under 200,000 clones, 91% of them found once; the top ten carry about 4.4%. The specimen was peripheral blood, collected on day 0 of AZD1222 vaccination. Receptors originate from an adult in good health.

The chain recombines TRBV6-5 with TRBJ1-6; possible D gene TRBD1, 6 bases. Germline CDR1 is MNHEY and CDR2 is SVGAGI. Trimming took off 2 bases at V and 11 bases at J, with 10 bases between the two ends. CDR3 length: 13 amino acids. Here the CDR3 reads CASSYLGATPLHF. In DNA, the CDR3 is TGTGCCAGCAGTTACCTGGGGGCGACACCCCTCCACTTT.

The rearrangement links TRBV9 to TRBJ2-1; 10 bases line up with TRBD2. Germline V gene sequence: CDR1 SGDLS, CDR2 YYNGEE. The J segment lost 7 bases and the V segment lost 0 bases, leaving 1 base of the junction unmatched. The CDR3 is 14 residues long. CDR3 in DNA: TGTGCCAGCAGCGTAGTAGCGGGAGGTAATGAGCAGTTCTTC. Translated: CASSVVAGGNEQFF. Full variable domain (missing parts from reference TRBV9 and TRBJ2-1): DSGVTQTPKHLITATGQRVTLRCSPRSGDLSVYWYQQSLDQGLQFLIQYYNGEERAKGNILERFSAQQFPDLHSELNLSSLELGDSALYFCASSVVAGGNEQFFGPGTRLTVL.

V gene TRBV28 combines with J gene TRBJ1-1; maybe TRBD1 (5 bases). Per germline, CDR1 MDHEN and CDR2 SYDVKM. Trimming removed 7 bases from V and 1 base from J, with 19 bases in between. CDR3 length equals 16 residues. The CDR3 coding sequence is TGTGCCAGCACTTGGGTTAGGGGCTCAGAGAACACTGAAGCTTTCTTT. Translation: CASTWVRGSENTEAFF.

The chain carries TRBV5-5 and TRBJ2-3; 12 bases are a match to TRBD2. The CDR3 is 17 residues long. Trimming took 4 bases from V and 0 from J; bases not matched to a gene: 6. Germline V gene lookup returns CDR1 SGHKS and CDR2 YYEKEE (reference sequence). This chain's CDR3 is CASSLRTSGVSTDTQYF. Written as DNA, the CDR3 is TGTGCCAGCAGCCTCCGGACTAGCGGGGTCAGCACAGATACGCAGTATTTT.

The chain couples TRBV30 to TRBJ1-2; D remains ambiguous. The CDR3 loop spans 14 amino acids. Germline assignment: CDR1 GTSNPN and CDR2 SVGIG (reference sequence). Trimming removed 3 bases at V and 8 bases at J, with 19 bases between. CDR3 nucleotides: TGTGCCTGGAGCGGACCGGGCACGAGTCGAGGCTACACCTTC. This sequence encodes CAWSGPGTSRGYTF.

The chain recombines TRBV19 with TRBJ2-1; D is perhaps TRBD1 (6 bases). There are 16 residues in the CDR3. Trimming shortened V by 7 bases and J by 0 bases, and 16 bases separated the two germline ends. Germline V gene lookup returns CDR1 LNHDA and CDR2 SQIVND (reference sequence). CDR3: CASNTGFLTSYNEQFF. The CDR3 coding sequence is TGTGCCAGTAACACAGGGTTCCTTACCTCCTACAATGAGCAGTTCTTC.

The chain joins TRBV2 to TRBJ2-2; no firm D call. Germline loops: CDR1 SNHLY, CDR2 FYNNEI. This CDR3 is 14 amino acids long. Trimming cost V 5 bases and J 9 bases, with 16 bases left between them. This chain's CDR3 is CASSNQLRHRELFF. The CDR3 region has the DNA TGTGCCAGCAGTAATCAGCTAAGACACCGGGAGCTGTTTTTT.

V gene TRBV5-6 combines with J gene TRBJ1-2; D is uncertain. The CDR3 spans 13 residues. Trimming removed 1 base at V and 8 bases at J, with 12 bases between. The germline V gene encodes CDR1 SGHDT and CDR2 YYEEEE. CDR3 DNA sequence: TGTGCCAGCAGCTTGAGGCCCGGGCGCGGCTACACCTTC. It specifies CASSLRPGRGYTF.

This sequence joins TRBV11-2 and TRBJ1-3, with TRBD1 identical over 7 bases. This CDR3 contains 14 residues. Germline CDR1 and CDR2: SGHAT and FQNNGV. V lost 6 bases, J lost 4 bases, and 6 bases stayed unmatched. The CDR3 is CASSDRVEGNTIYF. The CDR3 DNA is TGTGCCAGCAGTGACAGGGTGGAAGGAAACACCATATATTTT.

The chain links TRBV6-5 to TRBJ1-5; tentatively, D is TRBD1 (6 bases). This CDR3 spans 14 amino acids. Germline V gene data show CDR1 as MNHEY and CDR2 as SVGAGI. V was cut by 3 bases and J by 6 bases, with 12 bases left in between. CDR3 region: CASSYGGAGQPQHF. CDR3 DNA: TGTGCCAGCAGTTATGGGGGCGCCGGTCAGCCCCAGCATTTT.